The entry that follows covers one T cell receptor beta chain sequence. The antigen remains unidentified. The record originates from a study of cytomegalovirus exposure and HLA in healthy donors. Findings and caveats of the study: TCR beta V- and J-gene trimming, according to a later analysis, was linked to a missense DCLRE1C variant. In a later analysis, HLA-associated TCR beta chains were more clonally expanded than equally common others.

Primers: 60 Vbeta forward and 13 Jbeta reverse. TCRdb's table, derived via immunoSEQ multiplex PCR, lists solely in-frame clones and lacks some. The sample lists roughly 180,000 clones, 80% to 90% occurring once. The sequence came from a young woman in good health and CMV-seronegative. Material for sequencing was PBMCs.

Here the CDR3 reads CASRAGTSGSEQYF. DNA for the CDR3: TGCGCCAGCAGGGCCGGGACTAGCGGGAGCGAGCAGTACTTC. The chain combines TRBV5-1 with TRBJ2-7; 14 positions agree with TRBD2. CDR3 length: 14 amino acids. The V gene end was trimmed by 5 bases and the J gene end by 6 bases; junction bases not matched to a gene: 4. Germline V lookup: CDR1 SGHRS, CDR2 YFSETQ.